The source of this T cell receptor (beta chain) is a study of blood T cell repertoires in COVID-19. In the study overall: Samples of COVID-19 (acute and convalescent) were obtained from the United States, Italy and Spain.

Authors' processing steps: Amplification with reference gene primers provided the estimates of nucleated cell counts. Produced via immunoSEQ multiplex PCR; TCRdb's table is partial and in-frame only. V and J calls and clone size come straight from that table; D and trimming were deduced from the DNA. The data contain some 150,000 clones, more than 75% of them singletons. In its sample, this clone was seen a few times. V was cut by 5 bases and J by 4 bases, with 8 bases left in between. The V gene's germline CDR1 is MDHEN and CDR2 SYDVKM. CDR3 length: 13 residues. V is TRBV28 and J is TRBJ1-4, with unresolved D. Sequenced: peripheral blood. This sequence was found in a woman aged 45-60 years with active or convalescent COVID-19. DNA for the CDR3: TGTGCCAGCAGTGGGCAGAATAATGAAAAACTGTTTTTT. Its protein is CASSGQNNEKLFF.